A single sample is the source of the 5 T cell receptor beta chains below, sequenced in a study of blood T cell repertoires in COVID-19. Profiled with immunoSEQ multiplex PCR; TCRdb holds only in-frame clones, not every one. The repertoire has fewer than 200,000 clones, about three quarters of them found once; the top ten carry approximately 3%. The material sequenced was peripheral blood. The receptors derive from a man between 65 and 79 years old with acute or convalescent COVID-19.

This clone appeared many times. This CDR3 reads CASKITQGPGNTIYF. DNA of the CDR3: TGTGCCAGTAAAATAACACAGGGTCCTGGAAACACCATATATTTT. The J gene is TRBJ1-3, the V gene TRBV19, with D maybe TRBD1 (6 bases). The CDR3 length is 15 residues. Between the trimmed V and J ends, which lost 7 bases and 2 bases, there was a span of 15 bases. Germline assignment: CDR1 LNHDA and CDR2 SQIVND (reference sequence).

This sequence joins TRBV7-9 and TRBJ2-1; 8 nucleotides line up with TRBD2. Germline V gene data show CDR1 as SEHNR and CDR2 as FQNEAQ (reference sequence). The V and J ends lost 7 bases and 5 bases, in that order; junction bases with no gene match: 10. This CDR3 is 15 amino acids long. Written as DNA, the CDR3 is TGTGCCAGCAACCCTGGCGGGGGGCTTAACAATGAGCAGTTCTTC. This sequence encodes CASNPGGGLNNEQFF.

This clone was observed a few times. In DNA form, the CDR3 reads TGTGCCAGCAGCACACAGGGGGCGCTCGGAGAGACCCAGTACTTC. It encodes CASSTQGALGETQYF. The rearrangement joins TRBV7-2 to TRBJ2-5, with 9 nucleotides matching TRBD1. This CDR3 is built from 15 residues. Trimming cost V 5 bases and J 4 bases; bases outside gene matches: 8. Germline V gene data show CDR1 as SGHTA and CDR2 as FQGNSA.

CDR3 coding DNA: TGTGCCAGCAGCCAAGTCGATGGTAGCTACGAGCAGTACTTC. It encodes CASSQVDGSYEQYF. The genes are TRBV3-1 (or the pseudogene TRBV3-2) and TRBJ2-7; no clear D. The V gene's germline CDR1 is LGHDT and CDR2 YNNKEL (reference sequence). Trimming took 1 base from V and 3 from J, leaving 10 bases between them. The CDR3 loop spans 14 amino acids.

The rearrangement uses TRBV9 and TRBJ2-7; perhaps TRBD2 as D (6 bases). The V end was cut by 3 bases, the J end by 4 bases, with 17 bases between. The CDR3 extends over 15 amino acids. Germline V lookup: CDR1 SGDLS, CDR2 YYNGEE. CDR3 nucleotide sequence: TGTGCCAGCAGCGCCCACGGAACCAGCGGGTACGAGCAGTACTTC. Translation gives CASSAHGTSGYEQYF.